Below, 20 T cell receptor beta chains from the same sample are listed, as sequenced in a study of blood T cell repertoires in COVID-19. The method was immunoSEQ multiplex PCR; TCRdb's version includes in-frame clones alone and lacks a portion of them. The data hold about 160,000 clones, with roughly 87% observed a single time. The sequenced material came from peripheral blood. The receptors were gathered from a woman aged 55 to 70 with active or convalescent COVID-19.

The V call is TRBV6-5, the J call TRBJ1-2; D is possibly TRBD1 (5 bases). CDR1 is MNHEY and CDR2 is SVGAGI in the germline V gene. V dropped 8 bases and J dropped 1 base, with 17 bases sitting between them. The CDR3 runs 15 residues. The CDR3 region has the DNA TGTGCCAGCCGCCGTGCGGGGACGCTTAACTATGGCTACACCTTC. It encodes CASRRAGTLNYGYTF.

The chain uses TRBV27 and TRBJ2-7; TRBD1 matches at 8 bases. Germline CDR1 reads MNHEY; CDR2 reads SMNVEV (reference sequence). This CDR3 is built from 14 residues. The V segment lost 3 bases and the J segment 6 bases; nucleotides outside the gene matches: 7. The CDR3 sequence is CASSFTQGAVEQYF. The CDR3 nucleotides read TGTGCCAGCAGTTTTACCCAGGGGGCTGTCGAGCAGTACTTC.

The chain joins TRBV19 to TRBJ1-1, with a possible D match to TRBD1 (6 bases). Germline V gives CDR1 LNHDA, CDR2 SQIVND (reference sequence). CDR3 size: 13 residues. V dropped 7 bases and J dropped 1 base, with 10 bases sitting between them. In DNA, the CDR3 is TGTGCCAGTACCGAGACAGGGAACACTGAAGCTTTCTTT. Its translation is CASTETGNTEAFF.

The rearrangement links TRBV7-2 to TRBJ2-4; TRBD2 agrees at 12 bases. Germline V gives CDR1 SGHTA, CDR2 FQGNSA. The CDR3 is 17 amino acids. V lost 4 bases to trimming and J lost 6 bases; unmatched junction nucleotides: 10. The CDR3 sequence is CASSSLAGGFTGNIQYF. CDR3 nucleotide sequence: TGTGCCAGCAGCTCTCTAGCGGGGGGGTTTACTGGAAACATTCAGTACTTC.

CDR3 nucleotides: TGTGCCAGCAGCTTGCTCGGGACAGGGACCACCGGGGAGCTGTTTTTT. Residues: CASSLLGTGTTGELFF. V is TRBV5-5 and J is TRBJ2-2; TRBD1 aligns across 9 bases. The germline CDR1 and CDR2 sequences are SGHKS and YYEKEE (reference sequence). This CDR3 has 16 amino acids. After removal of 1 base from V and 4 bases from J, the junction contained 5 bases not matched to a gene.

Concerning this clone: Its ends do not fully match the called genes, so a read error is possible. The chain joins TRBV18 to TRBJ1-6; D unresolved. This CDR3 spans 14 amino acids. Germline CDR1 KGHSH, CDR2 LQKENI. The CDR3 spells CASTPGQINSPLHF. Written as DNA, the CDR3 is TGTGCCAGCACACCTGGGCAAATTAATTCACCCCTCCACTTT.

The chain carries TRBV10-2 and TRBJ2-3; possibly TRBD2 for D (6 bases). CDR1 is WSHSY and CDR2 is SAAADI in the germline V gene. The CDR3 length is 14 residues. V lost 5 bases to trimming and J lost 0 bases, with 9 bases between them. The CDR3 spells CASSPGTSTDTQYF. CDR3 nucleotide sequence: TGCGCCAGCAGTCCCGGGACTAGCACAGATACGCAGTATTTT.

The rearrangement links TRBV6-5 to TRBJ2-1; perhaps TRBD2 as D (6 bases). Trimming removed 0 bases at V and 0 bases at J, with 9 bases between. The CDR3 loop spans 16 amino acids. Germline CDR1 and CDR2: MNHEY and SVGAGI. The CDR3 region is CASSYSIGSSYNEQFF. CDR3 in DNA: TGTGCCAGCAGTTACTCAATCGGGAGCTCCTACAATGAGCAGTTCTTC.

The rearrangement joins TRBV6-5 to TRBJ2-2, with 10 bases that match TRBD1. This CDR3 spans 15 amino acids. The ends lost 5 bases at V and 3 bases at J; junction bases unmatched: 3. CDR1 MNHEY and CDR2 SVGAGI come from the germline V gene. The CDR3 region is CASSRQGAHTGELFF. The CDR3 bases are TGTGCCAGCAGTAGACAGGGGGCGCACACCGGGGAGCTGTTTTTT.

This sequence joins TRBV5-6 and TRBJ1-1; 8 positions match TRBD1. Germline V gene lookup returns CDR1 SGHDT and CDR2 YYEEEE. J gave up 5 bases and V 4 bases, and 4 bases lay outside the gene matches. The CDR3 runs 13 residues. CDR3 sequence reads: CASSLRQGTEAFF. CDR3 coding DNA: TGTGCCAGCAGCCTGAGACAGGGGACTGAAGCTTTCTTT.

V and J are TRBV5-1 and TRBJ2-5; maybe TRBD1 (5 bases). CDR3 length equals 13 residues. Germline V gene lookup returns CDR1 SGHRS and CDR2 YFSETQ. V was cut by 5 bases and J by 6 bases, with 14 bases left in between. The CDR3 coding sequence is TGCGCCAGCAGTTCCTCTGACAGCCAGACCCAGTACTTC. Protein: CASSSSDSQTQYF.

The V call is TRBV5-6, the J call TRBJ2-7; no firm D call. The CDR3 covers 12 residues. V was pared by 1 base and J by 4 bases, with 6 bases between. The germline V gene has CDR1 SGHDT and CDR2 YYEEEE. CDR3 bases: TGTGCCAGCAGCTTGCTCGGTTACGAGCAGTACTTC. Residues: CASSLLGYEQYF. The full variable domain, with the rest looked up from reference TRBV5-6 and TRBJ2-7, is DAGVTQSPTHLIKTRGQQVTLRCSPKSGHDTVSWYQQALGQGPQFIFQYYEEEERQRGNFPDRFSGHQFPNYSSELNVNALLLGDSALYLCASSLLGYEQYFGPGTRLTVT.

The chain uses TRBV27 and TRBJ1-2, with a possible D match to TRBD1 (6 bases). V shed 0 bases and J shed 7 bases, with 15 bases lying between them. The CDR3 sequence is 15 residues long. Germline V lookup: CDR1 MNHEY, CDR2 SMNVEV (reference sequence). The CDR3 region has the DNA TGTGCCAGCAGTTTATCGTTTGGGGGGGCGGGTGGCTACACCTTC. This sequence encodes CASSLSFGGAGGYTF.

The rearrangement joins TRBV18 to TRBJ1-1, with 7 bases lining up with TRBD1. V gave up 5 bases and J gave up 2 bases; unmatched junction bases: 8. The CDR3 is made up of 15 amino acids. CDR1 is KGHSH, CDR2 LQKENI, per germline. The CDR3 here is CASSGQGGSNTEAFF. CDR3 nucleotides: TGTGCCAGCTCAGGGCAGGGGGGCTCCAACACTGAAGCTTTCTTT.

The rearrangement joins TRBV20-1 to TRBJ2-7; 7 bases match TRBD1. V was clipped by 5 bases and J by 3 bases; unmatched bases: 1. Germline CDR1 and CDR2: DFQATT and SNEGSKA (reference sequence). The CDR3 has 11 amino acids. The CDR3 is CSAGQVYEQYF. The CDR3 nucleotides are TGCAGTGCTGGACAGGTCTACGAGCAGTACTTC.

This chain uses TRBV7-8 with TRBJ2-3, with D unresolved. Trimming took off 1 base at V and 9 bases at J, with 11 bases between the two ends. The CDR3 has 13 residues. CDR1 and CDR2 (germline): SGHVS, FQNEAQ. CDR3 amino acids: CASSLGEVQTQYF. In nucleotides, the CDR3 is TGTGCCAGCAGCTTAGGTGAGGTCCAGACGCAGTATTTT.

The chain links TRBV19 to TRBJ1-2; no clear D gene. The CDR3 spans 13 residues. Germline V gives CDR1 LNHDA, CDR2 SQIVND (reference sequence). V was shortened by 6 bases and J by 8 bases, with 16 bases between the two germline ends. CDR3 nucleotide sequence: TGTGCCAGTAGGAGTAAAAAGAGGAACGGCTACACCTTC. Its translation is CASRSKKRNGYTF.

Here the CDR3 reads CASSQDRGQPQHF. The CDR3 nucleotides are TGTGCCAGTAGTCAGGATCGGGGGCAGCCCCAGCATTTT. The chain uses TRBV19 and TRBJ1-5; a possible D gene is TRBD1 (5 bases). V gave up 5 bases and J gave up 7 bases, with 12 bases separating them. This CDR3 contains 13 residues. Germline CDR1 is LNHDA and CDR2 is SQIVND (reference sequence).

The chain carries TRBV27 and TRBJ2-7, with 8 bases matching TRBD1. The trim removed 5 bases at V and 7 bases at J, leaving 7 bases unmatched. The germline gives CDR1 MNHEY, CDR2 SMNVEV (reference sequence). The CDR3 runs 13 residues. CDR3 residues: CASSPGTGGEQYF. CDR3 coding DNA: TGTGCCAGCAGTCCAGGAACAGGGGGAGAGCAGTACTTC.

The rearrangement joins TRBV12-3 or TRBV12-4 to TRBJ1-1, with D maybe TRBD1 (6 bases). The CDR3 contains 13 residues. Trimming left V 6 bases short and J 4 bases short, with 12 bases between. The CDR3 loop is CASSPQQGTEAFF. The DNA for the CDR3 is TGTGCCAGCAGCCCTCAACAGGGCACTGAAGCTTTCTTT.